This entry lists 32 T cell receptor beta chains sequenced from one sample in a study of T cell changes during pregnancy in multiple sclerosis. Assay: immunoSEQ multiplex PCR; the TCRdb copy retains only in-frame clones and omits some. The repertoire includes around 100,000 clones, approximately 94% of them detected once, and 0.7% to 0.9% sits in the top ten. Specimen: peripheral blood, collected before pregnancy. These receptors were obtained from a female donor with multiple sclerosis, enrolled in a pregnancy study.

The rearrangement joins TRBV28 to TRBJ2-3, with 13 positions matching TRBD2. The CDR3 consists of 19 residues. Losses at the gene ends were 5 bases for V and 3 bases for J; bases not matched to a gene: 14. Per germline, CDR1 MDHEN and CDR2 SYDVKM. CDR3 sequence (DNA): TGTGCCAGCAGTCCGAGACTCGGGACTAGCGGGATTGGGACAGATACGCAGTATTTT. Translated, it gives CASSPRLGTSGIGTDTQYF.

The chain joins TRBV5-6 to TRBJ1-1, with D tentatively TRBD1 (6 bases). V lost 4 bases, J lost 5 bases, and 12 bases lay in between. The CDR3 is made up of 13 amino acids. Germline values: CDR1 SGHDT, CDR2 YYEEEE. The CDR3 region is CASSSAGETEAFF. The CDR3, as DNA: TGTGCCAGCAGCAGCGCAGGGGAAACTGAAGCTTTCTTT.

V is TRBV30 and J is TRBJ2-7, with 9 bases fitting TRBD2. Germline V lookup: CDR1 GTSNPN, CDR2 SVGIG (reference sequence). Trimming at V came to 4 bases and at J to 6 bases, leaving 7 bases not matched to a gene. This CDR3 region has 13 residues. The DNA of the CDR3 is TGTGCCTGGACGCCTAGCGGGATGAGCGAGCAGTACTTC. This translates into CAWTPSGMSEQYF.

Written as DNA, the CDR3 is TGTGCCAGTAGTGATAGGGCCAGGGGGCCCTACAATGAGCAGTTCTTC. The encoded protein is CASSDRARGPYNEQFF. The genes are TRBV19 and TRBJ2-1; TRBD1 agrees at 8 bases. Germline V gene sequence: CDR1 LNHDA, CDR2 SQIVND (reference sequence). Unmatched junction bases numbered 8, after V lost 5 bases and J lost 2 bases. The CDR3 loop spans 16 amino acids.

The rearrangement links TRBV4-1 to TRBJ1-4; D is perhaps TRBD1 (5 bases). V was cut by 6 bases and J by 4 bases, with 15 bases left in between. The length of the CDR3 is 15 residues. Germline V gives CDR1 MGHRA, CDR2 YSYEKL. CDR3 loop: CASSPIGEGNEKLFF. Here the CDR3 DNA reads TGCGCCAGCAGTCCGATAGGGGAAGGTAATGAAAAACTGTTTTTT.

V gene TRBV18 combines with J gene TRBJ2-2; 7 nucleotides align to TRBD1. This CDR3 region has 15 residues. The junction had 5 bases not matched to a gene; V was cut back by 3 bases and J by 4 bases. CDR1 is KGHSH, CDR2 LQKENI, per germline. In DNA form, the CDR3 reads TGTGCCAGCTCACCGCAGGGGGTTTCCACCGGGGAGCTGTTTTTT. It translates to CASSPQGVSTGELFF.

The V and J genes are TRBV6-1 and TRBJ1-2; no firm D call. V was trimmed by 0 bases and J by 5 bases, leaving 13 bases between them. Germline lookup yields CDR1 MNHNS and CDR2 SASEGT. CDR3 length: 15 residues. The DNA of the CDR3 is TGTGCCAGCAGTGAAGCCGAGACACTGTTGTATGGCTACACCTTC. Translated: CASSEAETLLYGYTF.

This chain connects TRBV28 to TRBJ1-5; 7 bases align to TRBD1. Germline assignment: CDR1 MDHEN and CDR2 SYDVKM. The junction had 5 bases not matched to a gene; V was cut back by 6 bases and J by 0 bases. The CDR3 has 15 residues. The CDR3 DNA sequence: TGTGCCAGCAGGACAGGGCAATATAGCAATCAGCCCCAGCATTTT. Translating gives CASRTGQYSNQPQHF.

The chain couples TRBV11-2 to TRBJ1-4; D possibly corresponds to TRBD1 (6 bases). CDR3 length equals 15 residues. V lost 5 bases and J 7 bases, leaving 17 bases between the germline ends. Germline V gives CDR1 SGHAT, CDR2 FQNNGV. CDR3 DNA: TGTGCCAGCAGCCTCACCCAAGGGGGGGGTGAAAAACTGTTTTTT. It specifies CASSLTQGGGEKLFF.

The rearrangement joins TRBV6-4 to TRBJ2-3; TRBD1 is a possible D gene (6 bases). Germline V gene lookup returns CDR1 MRHNA and CDR2 SNTAGT. This CDR3 has 15 residues. Trimming cost V 2 bases and J 2 bases, with 11 bases left between them. This CDR3 reads CASSDGGTVTDTQYF. The CDR3 DNA reads as TGTGCCAGCAGTGACGGGGGCACCGTCACAGATACGCAGTATTTT.

This chain joins TRBV7-2 and TRBJ2-7, with 13 bases identical to TRBD2. Germline V gives CDR1 SGHTA, CDR2 FQGNSA. This CDR3 has 15 residues. With 5 bases clipped from V and 5 bases from J, the junction kept 6 bases outside the gene matches. This CDR3 reads CASSRTSGRANEQYF. Here the CDR3 DNA reads TGTGCCAGCAGCCGCACTAGCGGGAGGGCGAACGAGCAGTACTTC.

The gene calls are TRBV9 and TRBJ2-7; no definite D call. Trimming took off 1 base at V and 0 bases at J, with 8 bases between the two ends. This CDR3 has 14 amino acids. Germline CDR1 is SGDLS and CDR2 is YYNGEE. The DNA of the CDR3 is TGTGCCAGCAGCGTACGGCAGGACTCCTACGAGCAGTACTTC. Translated, it gives CASSVRQDSYEQYF.

In its sample, this clone was seen once. The rearrangement joins TRBV4-1 to TRBJ1-5; tentative D call: TRBD1 (5 bases). Trimming shortened V by 4 bases and J by 6 bases, and 19 bases separated the two germline ends. This CDR3 is built from 16 residues. The germline V gene has CDR1 MGHRA and CDR2 YSYEKL. In DNA form, the CDR3 reads TGCGCCAGCAGCCCCCGGGAGCAGGGCCCCGCTCAGCCCCAGCATTTT. Translated, it gives CASSPREQGPAQPQHF.

The gene calls are TRBV5-4 and TRBJ2-7, with TRBD2 matching over 8 bases. Losses at the gene ends were 4 bases for V and 2 bases for J; bases not matched to a gene: 5. CDR3 length: 14 residues. Germline lookup yields CDR1 SGHNT and CDR2 YYREEE (reference sequence). The chain's CDR3 is CASSLGLAPYEQYF. The CDR3 nucleotides are TGTGCCAGCAGCCTCGGACTAGCCCCCTACGAGCAGTACTTC. The whole variable domain, remainder taken from reference TRBV5-4 and TRBJ2-7, is ETGVTQSPTHLIKTRGQQVTLRCSSQSGHNTVSWYQQALGQGPQFIFQYYREEENGRGNFPPRFSGLQFPNYSSELNVNALELDDSALYLCASSLGLAPYEQYFGPGTRLTVT.

In its sample, this clone was seen once. This chain uses TRBV4-2 with TRBJ2-3, with TRBD2 identical over 7 bases. The length of the CDR3 is 19 residues. The V gene's germline CDR1 is LGHNA and CDR2 YNFKEQ. Germline trimming cut 0 bases from V and 7 bases from J; bases unmatched to any gene: 19. DNA for the CDR3: TGTGCCAGCAGCCAAGAACCCCCCCAGGGAGGGCTCGGACGTCATACGCAGTATTTT. Translated: CASSQEPPQGGLGRHTQYF.

The V call is TRBV7-2, the J call TRBJ1-1; D unclear. The CDR3 is made up of 13 amino acids. The V end lost 3 bases, the J end lost 2 bases, and 7 bases lay between the germline ends. Germline V gene lookup returns CDR1 SGHTA and CDR2 FQGNSA. The CDR3 DNA reads TGTGCCAGCAGCTTTCACATCAACACTGAAGCTTTCTTT. Amino acid sequence: CASSFHINTEAFF.

The rearrangement links TRBV27 to TRBJ1-1; a weak D match, TRBD1 (5 bases). Trimming removed 2 bases from V and 2 bases from J, with 6 bases in between. Germline loops: CDR1 MNHEY, CDR2 SMNVEV (reference sequence). CDR3 size: 13 residues. The DNA for the CDR3 is TGTGCCAGCAGTTTAGACAGTAACACTGAAGCTTTCTTT. Translating it yields CASSLDSNTEAFF.

The J gene is TRBJ1-1, the V gene TRBV4-2; D is possibly TRBD1 (5 bases). Trimming took 4 bases from V and 1 from J, leaving 7 bases between them. The CDR3 runs 13 residues. The germline CDR1 and CDR2 sequences are LGHNA and YNFKEQ. The CDR3 reads CASSRTRNTEAFF. DNA for the CDR3: TGTGCCAGCAGCCGGACAAGGAACACTGAAGCTTTCTTT.

V and J are TRBV21-1 and TRBJ1-5; the table's D call, TRBD1, was not checked against the DNA. TRBV21-1 is given as a pseudogene. CDR3 size: 13 residues. Here the CDR3 DNA reads TGTGCCACGACATCGCTGGGCAATCAGCCCCAGCATTTT. This translates into CATTSLGNQPQHF.

This chain connects TRBV5-1 to TRBJ2-5; D is possibly TRBD2 (6 bases). The V and J ends lost 5 bases and 4 bases respectively, with 12 bases between them. The CDR3 runs to 13 residues. Germline assignment: CDR1 SGHRS and CDR2 YFSETQ. The CDR3 bases are TGCGCCAGCAGGCTCGGGAGTGTAGAGACCCAGTACTTC. Its protein is CASRLGSVETQYF.

With respect to this clone: This sample includes further DNA sequences coding for the same CDR3. This rearrangement joins TRBV5-5 to TRBJ2-7, with 7 bases lining up with TRBD2. This CDR3 comprises 14 residues. Germline trimming cut 2 bases from V and 3 bases from J; bases unmatched to any gene: 5. CDR1 SGHKS and CDR2 YYEKEE come from the germline V gene (reference sequence). This CDR3 reads CASSFGASGYEQYF. The DNA for the CDR3 is TGTGCCAGCAGCTTTGGAGCTAGCGGCTACGAGCAGTACTTC.

The chain uses TRBV7-9 and TRBJ2-7; D is ambiguous. This CDR3 region has 13 residues. Per the germline V gene, CDR1 is SEHNR and CDR2 is FQNEAQ (reference sequence). Between the trimmed V and J ends, which lost 2 bases and 1 base, there was a span of 6 bases. CDR3 amino acids: CASSLTASYEQYF. CDR3 sequence (DNA): TGTGCCAGCAGCTTAACAGCTTCCTACGAGCAGTACTTC.

This clone is a singleton in its sample. The rearrangement uses TRBV5-1 and TRBJ2-1, with 7 nucleotides matching TRBD1. V lost 3 bases, J lost 2 bases, and 8 bases stayed unmatched. The CDR3 contains 16 residues. Germline CDR1 reads SGHRS; CDR2 reads YFSETQ. CDR3 protein: CASSCSQGDTYNEQFF. In DNA, the CDR3 is TGCGCCAGCAGCTGCTCCCAGGGGGACACCTACAATGAGCAGTTCTTC.

This sequence joins TRBV18 and TRBJ2-1; 7 bases match TRBD2. With 5 bases clipped from V and 0 bases from J, the junction kept 10 bases outside the gene matches. This CDR3 spans 17 amino acids. Per the germline V gene, CDR1 is KGHSH and CDR2 is LQKENI. CDR3 sequence (DNA): TGTGCCAGCTCATCACGATTAGCGGGTTCCTCCTACAATGAGCAGTTCTTC. Its translation is CASSSRLAGSSYNEQFF.

The V call is TRBV28, the J call TRBJ2-7, with D maybe TRBD2 (7 bases). V lost 7 bases, J lost 2 bases, and 18 bases lay in between. From germline, CDR1 is MDHEN and CDR2 SYDVKM. The CDR3 covers 15 residues. Written as DNA, the CDR3 is TGTGCCAGCACCGCTCTGGGGGGGCCAACCTACGAGCAGTACTTC. Its protein product is CASTALGGPTYEQYF.

The genes are TRBV6-1 and TRBJ2-7; no clear D gene. The CDR3 sequence is 16 residues long. V was pared by 0 bases and J by 5 bases, with 17 bases between. Per the germline V gene, CDR1 is MNHNS and CDR2 is SASEGT. This CDR3 is CASSEAWQDNVNEQYF. The CDR3 nucleotides are TGTGCCAGCAGTGAAGCCTGGCAAGATAATGTCAACGAGCAGTACTTC.

The gene calls are TRBV6-4 and TRBJ2-3, with 10 nucleotides matching TRBD2. V shed 0 bases and J 1 base; nucleotides not matched to a gene: 22. The CDR3 consists of 23 residues. CDR1 and CDR2 from the germline V gene are MRHNA and SNTAGT. The CDR3 spells CASSDSPIPSSLAGVGGTDTQYF. DNA of the CDR3: TGTGCCAGCAGTGACTCACCAATCCCCTCCTCTCTAGCGGGAGTAGGGGGCACAGATACGCAGTATTTT.

The chain links TRBV5-1 to TRBJ1-4; no reliable D call. V was cut by 2 bases and J by 0 bases, with 5 bases left in between. The CDR3 covers 14 residues. Per the germline V gene, CDR1 is SGHRS and CDR2 is YFSETQ. This chain's CDR3 is CASSLRATNEKLFF. The CDR3 DNA follows: TGCGCCAGCAGCTTAAGAGCAACTAATGAAAAACTGTTTTTT. The full variable domain, its missing parts supplied by reference TRBV5-1 and TRBJ1-4, is KAGVTQTPRYLIKTRGQQVTLSCSPISGHRSVSWYQQTPGQGLQFLFEYFSETQRNKGNFPGRFSGRQFSNSRSEMNVSTLELGDSALYLCASSLRATNEKLFFGSGTQLSVL.

The genes are TRBV28 and TRBJ2-5; D unresolved. Germline assignment: CDR1 MDHEN and CDR2 SYDVKM. V was clipped by 6 bases and J by 2 bases, with 13 bases between them. The CDR3 totals 14 residues. CDR3 protein: CASRASPGQETQYF. The DNA of the CDR3 is TGTGCCAGCAGGGCTTCTCCAGGTCAAGAGACCCAGTACTTC.

This chain joins TRBV5-1 and TRBJ1-1; 7 nucleotides line up with TRBD1. After removal of 0 bases from V and 3 bases from J, the junction contained 5 bases not matched to a gene. CDR1 SGHRS and CDR2 YFSETQ come from the germline V gene. The CDR3 is made up of 15 amino acids. In DNA, the CDR3 is TGCGCCAGCAGCTTGGGTGGGACAGCGGACACTGAAGCTTTCTTT. Its protein product is CASSLGGTADTEAFF.

The J gene is TRBJ1-5, the V gene TRBV7-9; a possible D gene is TRBD1 (6 bases). The CDR3 consists of 13 residues. Germline CDR1 reads SEHNR; CDR2 reads FQNEAQ (reference sequence). Trimming took 5 bases from V and 5 from J, leaving 10 bases between them. CDR3 DNA: TGTGCCAGCAGCCTTCAGGGGTATCAGCCCCAGCATTTT. It is translated as CASSLQGYQPQHF.

V gene TRBV2 combines with J gene TRBJ2-3; a weak D match, TRBD2 (7 bases). Trimming took 6 bases from V and 5 from J, leaving 24 bases between them. Germline-derived CDR1 and CDR2 are SNHLY and FYNNEI. There are 17 residues in the CDR3. CDR3 coding DNA: TGTGCCAGCAGGCCCGTCCGGGGGCGGGAGAGTTTAGATACGCAGTATTTT. As protein: CASRPVRGRESLDTQYF.